One sample yielded the 5 T cell receptor beta chains listed below, sequenced in a study of T cells in narcolepsy. The repertoire was sequenced with immunoSEQ multiplex PCR; TCRdb's copy has only in-frame clones and lacks some. The sample holds more than 30,000 clones; roughly four fifths are singletons and the top ten take 1.3%. The sample was CD45RA- memory CD4+ T cells from PBMCs. The receptors were sampled from a human donor with narcolepsy.

J is TRBJ2-2 and V is TRBV30; 8 positions match TRBD2. J lost 6 bases, V lost 3 bases, and 9 bases had no gene match. This CDR3 is 15 amino acids long. In germline, CDR1 is GTSNPN, CDR2 SVGIG (reference sequence). This chain's CDR3 is CAWRYGGASPGELFF. The CDR3 DNA follows: TGTGCCTGGAGATACGGGGGGGCGTCCCCCGGGGAGCTGTTTTTT.

The rearrangement joins TRBV15 to TRBJ2-1; maybe TRBD2 (5 bases). This CDR3 has 16 residues. V lost 1 base and J lost 0, with 10 bases in between. Germline CDR1 LNHNV, CDR2 YYDKDF (reference sequence). CDR3: CATSRVPGSSYNEQFF. The DNA of the CDR3 is TGTGCCACCAGCAGAGTCCCGGGGAGCTCCTACAATGAGCAGTTCTTC.

The CDR3 DNA reads TGTGCCAGTAGTTGGCAGGCTCTTTCCTACAATGAGCAGTTCTTC. Translating gives CASSWQALSYNEQFF. This chain joins TRBV19 and TRBJ2-1, with no clear D. The V and J ends lost 5 bases and 1 base respectively, with 12 bases between them. This CDR3 region has 15 residues. Germline CDR1 reads LNHDA; CDR2 reads SQIVND (reference sequence).

The chain uses TRBV5-1 and TRBJ1-1; the D gene is possibly TRBD1 (5 bases). Germline-derived CDR1 and CDR2 are SGHRS and YFSETQ. This CDR3 region has 15 residues. V gave up 6 bases and J gave up 4 bases, with 19 bases separating them. The CDR3 loop is CASTLGGAGGTEAFF. In nucleotides, the CDR3 is TGCGCCAGCACCCTGGGTGGGGCGGGAGGCACTGAAGCTTTCTTT.

This clone was seen a few times. The V call is TRBV28, the J call TRBJ1-1; D is unresolved. Trimming stripped 8 bases from V and 6 bases from J, with 22 bases between. The CDR3 runs to 15 residues. The V gene's germline CDR1 is MDHEN and CDR2 SYDVKM. DNA of the CDR3: TGTGCCAGCTGGGAGGGCCCGGGTGCCTTCGCTGAAGCTTTCTTT. It encodes CASWEGPGAFAEAFF.